A single TCR beta chain is shown here with its context. Methods used by the authors: For nucleated cells, counts were estimated from reference gene primer amplification. The assay was immunoSEQ multiplex PCR, and TCRdb's table has in-frame clones only and misses some. The V and J calls and clone size were taken over from that table, and D and trimming were inferred from the DNA. Of around 300,000 clones in the sample, approximately 88% were seen once. This sample is part of a study of blood T cell repertoires in COVID-19. Study details: Acute-phase and convalescent COVID-19 samples originated in the United States, Italy and Spain. The cDNA or gDNA used as material had been derived from T cells, B-cell-depleted T cells, or PBMCs.

Sample: peripheral blood. This TCR was recovered from a woman in her 40s who had recovered from COVID-19.

Here the CDR3 reads CASSLSPRELFF. As DNA, the CDR3 is TGTGCCAGCAGCTTATCTCCCCGGGAGCTGTTTTTT. V and J are TRBV7-2 and TRBJ2-2; D not certain. The CDR3 is 12 amino acids. Per the germline V gene, CDR1 is SGHTA and CDR2 is FQGNSA. Trimming removed 2 bases at V and 9 bases at J, with 7 bases between.